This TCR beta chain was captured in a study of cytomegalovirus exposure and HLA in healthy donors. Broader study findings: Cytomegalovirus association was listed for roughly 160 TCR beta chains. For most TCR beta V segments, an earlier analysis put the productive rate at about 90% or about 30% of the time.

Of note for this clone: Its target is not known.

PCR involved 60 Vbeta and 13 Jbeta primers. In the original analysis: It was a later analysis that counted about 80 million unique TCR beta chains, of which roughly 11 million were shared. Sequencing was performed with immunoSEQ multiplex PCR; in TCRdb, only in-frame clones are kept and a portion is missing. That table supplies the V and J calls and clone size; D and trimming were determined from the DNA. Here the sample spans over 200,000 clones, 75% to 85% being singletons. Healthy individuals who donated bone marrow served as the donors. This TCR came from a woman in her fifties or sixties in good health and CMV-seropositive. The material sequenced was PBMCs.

This chain's CDR3 is CASSPSGGGGIYEQYF. For the CDR3, the DNA is TGTGCCAGTAGTCCCTCTGGAGGGGGGGGTATCTACGAGCAGTACTTC. The chain couples TRBV19 to TRBJ2-7; D is possibly TRBD2 (7 bases). CDR3 length: 16 residues. Trimming took off 5 bases at V and 3 bases at J, with 20 bases between the two ends. CDR1 and CDR2 from the germline V gene are LNHDA and SQIVND (reference sequence).